This T cell receptor beta chain was observed in a study of Graves' ophthalmopathy and Graves' hyperthyroidism. Points from the study as a whole: Both an approximately 69% sensitivity and an approximately 72% specificity characterized the model's predictions of ophthalmopathy progression.

This clonotype was seen repeatedly, ten times or more. Its antigen is currently unknown. By definition, stable hyperthyroidism involved no ophthalmopathy within 18 months of follow-up. The PBMCs used were ones drawn from over 9.5 ml of fresh peripheral blood. RNA transcripts served as template for amplifying TCR beta CDR3 sequences. RT-PCR with HTBI primers came first, then second-round multiplex PCR. TCRdb independently ran MiXCR on the multiplex PCR reads; one entry per CDR3 protein. This table has roughly 380,000 distinct CDR3 sequences, 15% appearing once. The TCR sequence derives from a woman between 18 and 29 years old with stable Graves' hyperthyroidism. The source material was peripheral blood.

The CDR3 bases are TGTGCCAGCAGTTACTCGAGCTGGGGGCCCGGACTACTCTACAATCAGCCCCAGCATTTT. This codes for CASSYSSWGPGLLYNQPQHF. The V call is TRBV6-2 or TRBV6-3, the J call TRBJ1-5; D may be TRBD1 (6 bases). This CDR3 spans 20 amino acids. V was clipped by 0 bases and J by 3 bases, with 24 bases between them. The germline V gene has CDR1 MNHEY and CDR2 SVGEGT.